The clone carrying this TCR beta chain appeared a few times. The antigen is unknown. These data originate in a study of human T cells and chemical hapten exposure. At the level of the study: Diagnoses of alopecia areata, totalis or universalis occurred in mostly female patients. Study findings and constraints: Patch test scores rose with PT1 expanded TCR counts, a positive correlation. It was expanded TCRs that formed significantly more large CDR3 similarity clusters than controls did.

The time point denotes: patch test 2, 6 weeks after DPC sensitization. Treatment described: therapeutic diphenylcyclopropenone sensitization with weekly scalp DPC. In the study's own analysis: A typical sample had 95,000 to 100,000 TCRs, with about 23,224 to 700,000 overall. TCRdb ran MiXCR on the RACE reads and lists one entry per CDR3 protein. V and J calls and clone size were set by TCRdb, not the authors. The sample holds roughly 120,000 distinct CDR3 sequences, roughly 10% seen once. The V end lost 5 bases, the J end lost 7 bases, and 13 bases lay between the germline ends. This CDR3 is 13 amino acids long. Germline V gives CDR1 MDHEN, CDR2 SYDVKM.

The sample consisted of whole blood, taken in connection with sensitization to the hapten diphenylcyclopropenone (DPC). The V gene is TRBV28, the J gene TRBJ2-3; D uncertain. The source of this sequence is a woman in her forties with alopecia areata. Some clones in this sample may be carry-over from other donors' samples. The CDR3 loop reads CASSPWSRNTQYF. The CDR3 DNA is TGTGCCAGCAGTCCGTGGTCCCGGAATACGCAGTATTTT.